The clone carrying this TCR beta chain was recorded once. This record comes from a study of blood T cell repertoires in COVID-19. Study details: Sample material is recorded as cDNA or gDNA derived from T cells, B-cell-depleted T cells, or PBMCs.

Here immunoSEQ multiplex PCR was the method, and the copy in TCRdb shows in-frame clones only, minus some. The table lists 65,000 to 90,000 clones, around nine tenths of them singletons. The CDR3 consists of 16 residues. Unmatched junction bases numbered 9, after V lost 3 bases and J lost 6 bases. Germline lookup yields CDR1 LNHDA and CDR2 SQIVND (reference sequence). The source material was peripheral blood. This receptor was obtained from a man aged 30-40 years with acute or convalescent COVID-19. The chain carries TRBV19 and TRBJ2-2; 8 bases are a match to TRBD1. CDR3 DNA sequence: TGTGCCAGTAGTATCTATCGGACAGGGAATCCCGGGGAGCTGTTTTTT. Protein product: CASSIYRTGNPGELFF.